This T cell receptor (beta chain) emerged from a study of patients and donors after allogeneic stem cell transplantation. V lost 3 bases to trimming and J lost 4 bases, with 6 bases between them. The CDR3 extends over 12 amino acids. Germline V CDR1 and CDR2: MNHNY, SVGAGI (reference sequence). A single record per CDR3 protein comes from TCRdb applying MiXCR to the RT-PCR reads. The sample has approximately 210,000 distinct CDR3 sequences, 41% seen once. Source material: blood, either unsorted or a sorted T cell fraction (not recorded which). The V call is TRBV6-6, the J call TRBJ2-5, with D hard to call. The sequence came from a human donor who was either an allogeneic HSCT recipient or a stem cell or donor lymphocyte infusion donor (not recorded which). It is not recorded whose cells these are; they may come from a transplant donor. The CDR3 region has the DNA TGTGCCAGCAGTTATGACCGAGAGACCCAGTACTTC. This gives the protein CASSYDRETQYF.